What follows are 23 T cell receptor beta chains derived from one specimen sequenced in a study of Ad26.COV2.S vaccination and SARS-CoV-2 variants. Generated by immunoSEQ multiplex PCR, the TCRdb table keeps only in-frame clones and is missing some. The sample gives roughly 320,000 clones, 85% of which show up once; 2% to 2.5% is in the top ten. Treatment: roughly 19 received Ad26.COV2.S at low or high dose, single or two shots; about 5 received placebo; per-sample allocation not given. Repertoires come from day 63 after the first vaccine or placebo injection. Material: peripheral blood, obtained in a trial of Ad26.COV2.S vaccine versus placebo. All receptors come from a person between 18 and 60 years old who received the Ad26.COV2.S COVID-19 vaccine or a placebo.

V is TRBV9 and J is TRBJ1-3; TRBD1 matches 7 bases. The germline gives CDR1 SGDLS, CDR2 YYNGEE. J gave up 0 bases and V 3 bases, and 3 bases lay outside the gene matches. CDR3 length: 15 amino acids. As DNA, the CDR3 is TGTGCCAGCAGCGGACAGGGAGACTCTGGAAACACCATATATTTT. Its protein is CASSGQGDSGNTIYF.

The rearrangement joins TRBV2 to TRBJ1-1; maybe TRBD1 (5 bases). CDR1 is SNHLY, CDR2 FYNNEI, per germline. The CDR3 has 16 residues. V was shortened by 5 bases and J by 0 bases, with 16 bases between the two germline ends. The CDR3 reads CASSKGPRAMNTEAFF. The CDR3 DNA is TGTGCCAGCAGTAAGGGGCCTCGGGCAATGAACACTGAAGCTTTCTTT.

V and J are TRBV9 and TRBJ2-6; D call uncertain. The length of the CDR3 is 17 residues. Germline V gives CDR1 SGDLS, CDR2 YYNGEE. The V end lost 2 bases, the J end lost 0 bases, and 12 bases lay between the germline ends. CDR3: CASSVDRPISGANVLTF. For the CDR3, the DNA is TGTGCCAGCAGCGTGGACCGACCGATCTCTGGGGCCAACGTCCTGACTTTC.

This clone turned up a few times. The chain carries TRBV25-1 and TRBJ1-1; 7 nucleotides line up with TRBD1. This CDR3 has 13 amino acids. The junction had 5 bases not matched to a gene; V was cut back by 4 bases and J by 6 bases. In germline, CDR1 is MGHDK, CDR2 SYGVNS. CDR3 in DNA: TGTGCCAGCAGTGTGTTACAGGGGTCTGAAGCTTTCTTT. Its translation: CASSVLQGSEAFF.

The chain joins TRBV5-6 to TRBJ2-5; D call uncertain. Trimming removed 4 bases from V and 5 bases from J, with 15 bases in between. The germline V gene has CDR1 SGHDT and CDR2 YYEEEE. This CDR3 comprises 14 residues. The CDR3 sequence is CASSPLAAGETQYF. The CDR3 nucleotides are TGTGCCAGCAGCCCCCTCGCAGCTGGGGAGACCCAGTACTTC.

This clone was counted only a few times. The chain recombines TRBV11-2 with TRBJ2-2; the D is unclear. CDR1 SGHAT and CDR2 FQNNGV come from the germline V gene. Between the trimmed V and J ends, which lost 1 base and 5 bases, there was a span of 5 bases. This CDR3 spans 13 amino acids. The CDR3 bases are TGTGCCAGCAGCTTAGTGGGTACCGGGGAGCTGTTTTTT. Protein sequence: CASSLVGTGELFF.

This clone has at least ten counts. The same CDR3 is also encoded by other DNA sequences in this sample. This chain uses TRBV18 with TRBJ2-5; D is possibly TRBD1 (5 bases). Deletions cut 2 bases from V and 5 bases from J, with 6 bases between. Germline-derived CDR1 and CDR2 are KGHSH and LQKENI. This CDR3 spans 12 amino acids. DNA of the CDR3: TGTGCCAGCTCACCAGCAGGGGAGACCCAGTACTTC. Translation gives CASSPAGETQYF.

A note on this clone: This specimen includes other DNA sequences encoding the same CDR3. This CDR3 is CASSLYLLAGGRGDNEQFF. DNA for the CDR3: TGTGCCAGCAGCTTATATCTACTCGCGGGGGGCCGGGGGGACAATGAGCAGTTCTTC. V gene TRBV7-9 combines with J gene TRBJ2-1, with TRBD2 matching 8 bases. This CDR3 has 19 residues. CDR1 and CDR2 from the germline V gene are SEHNR and FQNEAQ (reference sequence). Germline trimming cut 2 bases from V and 5 bases from J; bases unmatched to any gene: 17.

In DNA form, the CDR3 reads TGTGCCAGCAAGACAGGGGGCTCGACTGGGGCCAACGTCCTGACTTTC. The encoded protein is CASKTGGSTGANVLTF. This chain connects TRBV5-6 to TRBJ2-6; 10 nucleotides agree with TRBD1. The V gene end was trimmed by 6 bases and the J gene end by 2 bases; junction bases not matched to a gene: 5. Per germline, CDR1 SGHDT and CDR2 YYEEEE. CDR3 length equals 16 residues.

This sequence joins TRBV18 and TRBJ2-1, with 11 bases that match TRBD2. Germline assignment: CDR1 KGHSH and CDR2 LQKENI. CDR3 length: 14 amino acids. The trim removed 7 bases at V and 4 bases at J, leaving 3 bases unmatched. CDR3 region: CASFVAGGYNEQFF. DNA for the CDR3: TGTGCCAGCTTCGTAGCGGGGGGGTACAATGAGCAGTTCTTC.

The rearrangement joins TRBV6-5 to TRBJ1-6; TRBD1 aligns across 7 bases. This CDR3 has 14 residues. Trimming at V came to 0 bases and at J to 8 bases, leaving 1 base not matched to a gene. The germline V gene encodes CDR1 MNHEY and CDR2 SVGAGI. In nucleotides, the CDR3 is TGTGCCAGCAGTTACTCGACAGGGTATTCACCCCTCCACTTT. Encoded protein: CASSYSTGYSPLHF.

This chain uses TRBV28 with TRBJ1-6; D ambiguous. CDR1 MDHEN and CDR2 SYDVKM come from the germline V gene. The CDR3 sequence is 14 residues long. The germline V and J ends were trimmed by 8 bases and 10 bases, with 18 bases remaining between them. The CDR3 spells CASGTRTGGSPLHF. CDR3 nucleotide sequence: TGTGCCAGCGGTACAAGGACCGGAGGGTCACCCCTCCACTTT. Drawing the rest from reference TRBV28 and TRBJ1-6, the complete variable domain is DVKVTQSSRYLVKRTGEKVFLECVQDMDHENMFWYRQDPGLGLRLIYFSYDVKMKEKGDIPEGYSVSREKKERFSLILESASTNQTSMYLCASGTRTGGSPLHFGNGTRLTVT.

This clone was recorded only once. At one boundary the junction diverges from the germline segment, which might be a read error. This chain uses TRBV19 with TRBJ2-5, with D possibly matching TRBD2 (7 bases). The CDR3 consists of 17 residues. Germline values: CDR1 LNHDA, CDR2 SQIVND (reference sequence). CDR3 sequence: CASSISPGRGPQGTQYF. In DNA, the CDR3 is TGTGCCAGTAGTATAAGCCCAGGGCGGGGGCCCCAAGGGACCCAGTACTTC.

This rearrangement joins TRBV5-1 to TRBJ2-5; D remains ambiguous. Trimming cost V 2 bases and J 1 base, with 12 bases left between them. Germline V lookup: CDR1 SGHRS, CDR2 YFSETQ. The CDR3 contains 15 residues. The CDR3 sequence: CASSLQATPQETQYF. Here the CDR3 DNA reads TGCGCCAGCAGCTTACAAGCAACCCCCCAAGAGACCCAGTACTTC.

The chain has TRBV19 and TRBJ1-4, with D unresolved. V was cut by 4 bases and J by 8 bases, with 17 bases left in between. Germline-derived CDR1 and CDR2 are LNHDA and SQIVND (reference sequence). The CDR3 has 15 residues. The CDR3 sequence is CASSKTTARGEKLFF. CDR3 coding DNA: TGTGCCAGTAGTAAGACGACCGCCCGAGGAGAAAAACTGTTTTTT.

The chain uses TRBV7-2 and TRBJ2-3; D unresolved. The CDR3 length is 13 residues. Germline values: CDR1 SGHTA, CDR2 FQGNSA. Between the trimmed V and J ends, which lost 5 bases and 4 bases, there was a span of 10 bases. DNA for the CDR3: TGTGCCAGCAGCCCCCAGGTGGCAGATACGCAGTATTTT. It yields the protein CASSPQVADTQYF. The variable domain in full, with the rest retrieved from reference TRBV7-2 and TRBJ2-3, is GAGVSQSPSNKVTEKGKDVELRCDPISGHTALYWYRQSLGQGLEFLIYFQGNSAPDKSGLPSDRFSAERTGGSVSTLTIQRTQQEDSAVYLCASSPQVADTQYFGPGTRLTVL.

The J gene is TRBJ2-1, the V gene TRBV5-4; no clear D. The CDR3 has 13 amino acids. Trimming removed 4 bases at V and 8 bases at J, with 13 bases between. Germline V gene lookup returns CDR1 SGHNT and CDR2 YYREEE (reference sequence). Written as DNA, the CDR3 is TGTGCCAGCAGCACCCCACGGTGGGATGAGCAGTTCTTC. Translating gives CASSTPRWDEQFF.

This clone was seen only once. CDR3 in DNA: TGTGCCAGCAGCGCTTCGGGGGAATCGGGCGAGCAGTACTTC. This encodes CASSASGESGEQYF. The chain is built from TRBV9 and TRBJ2-7; possible D gene TRBD2, 6 bases. Trimming stripped 3 bases from V and 6 bases from J, with 16 bases between. CDR3 length: 14 residues. Germline-derived CDR1 and CDR2 are SGDLS and YYNGEE.

The chain joins TRBV5-1 to TRBJ2-3, with 7 bases fitting TRBD1. The CDR3 runs 14 residues. Trimming took 4 bases from V and 1 from J; bases not matched to a gene: 3. Germline-derived CDR1 and CDR2 are SGHRS and YFSETQ. In nucleotides, the CDR3 is TGCGCCAGCAGCCAGGGGACAGGCACAGATACGCAGTATTTT. It specifies CASSQGTGTDTQYF.

The V call is TRBV6-5, the J call TRBJ1-1, with 10 bases aligning to TRBD1. The ends lost 5 bases at V and 7 bases at J; junction bases unmatched: 7. Germline values: CDR1 MNHEY, CDR2 SVGAGI. CDR3 length: 14 amino acids. The CDR3 region has the DNA TGTGCCAGCAGTACCCGGACAGGGGGTAATGAAGCTTTCTTT. It codes for CASSTRTGGNEAFF.

CDR3 region: CASSERQLGGTQYF. The CDR3 nucleotides read TGTGCCAGCAGTGAAAGACAGCTTGGAGGGACCCAGTACTTC. This chain connects TRBV6-1 to TRBJ2-5; the D gene could be TRBD1 or TRBD2 (5 bases each). V was shortened by 2 bases and J by 7 bases, with 14 bases between the two germline ends. The CDR3 contains 14 residues. Per germline, CDR1 MNHNS and CDR2 SASEGT.

This rearrangement joins TRBV25-1 to TRBJ1-5; D ambiguous. There are 15 residues in the CDR3. Germline loops: CDR1 MGHDK, CDR2 SYGVNS. V lost 4 bases, J lost 0 bases, and 10 bases lay in between. This CDR3 is CASSVLNYSNQPQHF. The CDR3 DNA reads as TGTGCCAGCAGTGTTTTGAATTATAGCAATCAGCCCCAGCATTTT.

In its sample, this clone was seen once. The rearrangement uses TRBV3-1 (or the pseudogene TRBV3-2) and TRBJ2-2, with D possibly matching TRBD2 (5 bases). Germline CDR1 LGHDT, CDR2 YNNKEL (reference sequence). The CDR3 is 14 amino acids. The V end was cut by 2 bases, the J end by 4 bases, with 8 bases between. CDR3 sequence reads: CASSQTLATGELFF. CDR3 nucleotides: TGTGCCAGCAGCCAAACCCTAGCCACCGGGGAGCTGTTTTTT.